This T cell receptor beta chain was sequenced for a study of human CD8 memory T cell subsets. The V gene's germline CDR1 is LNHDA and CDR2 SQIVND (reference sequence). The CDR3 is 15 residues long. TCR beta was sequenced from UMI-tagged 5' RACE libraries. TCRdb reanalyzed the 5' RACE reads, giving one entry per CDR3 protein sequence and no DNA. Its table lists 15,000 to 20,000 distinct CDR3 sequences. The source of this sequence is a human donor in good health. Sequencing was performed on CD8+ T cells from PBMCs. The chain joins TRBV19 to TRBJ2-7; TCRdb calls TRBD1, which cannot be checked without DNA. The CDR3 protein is CASSIIAGEMYEQYF.